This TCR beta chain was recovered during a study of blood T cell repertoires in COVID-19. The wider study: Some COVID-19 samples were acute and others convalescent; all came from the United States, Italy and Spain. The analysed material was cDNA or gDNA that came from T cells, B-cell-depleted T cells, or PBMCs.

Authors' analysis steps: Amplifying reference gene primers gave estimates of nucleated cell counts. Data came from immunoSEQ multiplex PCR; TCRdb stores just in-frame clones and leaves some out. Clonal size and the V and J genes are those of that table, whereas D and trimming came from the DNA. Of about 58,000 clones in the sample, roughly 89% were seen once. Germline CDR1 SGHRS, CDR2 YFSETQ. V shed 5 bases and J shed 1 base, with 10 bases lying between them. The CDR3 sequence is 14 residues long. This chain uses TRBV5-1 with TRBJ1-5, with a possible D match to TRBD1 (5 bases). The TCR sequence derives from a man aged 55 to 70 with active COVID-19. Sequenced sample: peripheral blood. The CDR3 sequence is CASRPDSSNQPQHF. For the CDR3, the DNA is TGCGCCAGCAGACCCGACAGCAGCAATCAGCCCCAGCATTTT. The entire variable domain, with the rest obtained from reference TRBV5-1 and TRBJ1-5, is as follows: KAGVTQTPRYLIKTRGQQVTLSCSPISGHRSVSWYQQTPGQGLQFLFEYFSETQRNKGNFPGRFSGRQFSNSRSEMNVSTLELGDSALYLCASRPDSSNQPQHFGDGTRLSIL.